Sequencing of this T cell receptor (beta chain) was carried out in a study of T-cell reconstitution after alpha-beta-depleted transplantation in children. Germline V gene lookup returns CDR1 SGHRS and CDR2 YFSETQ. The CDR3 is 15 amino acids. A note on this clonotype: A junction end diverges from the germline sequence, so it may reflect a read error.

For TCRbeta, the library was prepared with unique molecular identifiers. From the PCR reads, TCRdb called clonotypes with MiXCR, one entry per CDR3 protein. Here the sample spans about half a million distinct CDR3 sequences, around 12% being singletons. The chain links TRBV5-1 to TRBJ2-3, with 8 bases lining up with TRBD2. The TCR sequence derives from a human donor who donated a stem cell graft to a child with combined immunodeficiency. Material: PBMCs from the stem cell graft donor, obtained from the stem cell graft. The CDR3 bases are TGCGCCAGCAGCTTTAGCGGGGACCCCACATATACGCAGTATTTT. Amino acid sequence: CASSFSGDPTYTQYF.